The 32 T cell receptor beta chains presented below share a single source sample, sequenced in a study of cytomegalovirus exposure and HLA in healthy donors. PCR was performed using 60 Vbeta and 13 Jbeta primers. TCRdb keeps only in-frame clones here, not all; method: immunoSEQ multiplex PCR. The sample lists some 150,000 clones; 70% to 80% were seen once. The material sequenced was PBMCs. These receptors came from a human donor in good health.

This chain uses TRBV6-1 with TRBJ1-1, with D possibly being TRBD1 (6 bases). The CDR3 spans 14 residues. Per germline, CDR1 MNHNS and CDR2 SASEGT. V lost 6 bases and J 0 bases, leaving 11 bases between the germline ends. The chain's CDR3 is CASRPTGLNTEAFF. As DNA, the CDR3 is TGTGCCAGCAGACCGACAGGTCTGAACACTGAAGCTTTCTTT.

This rearrangement joins TRBV19 to TRBJ2-7; D remains unclear. Germline V lookup: CDR1 LNHDA, CDR2 SQIVND (reference sequence). With 5 bases removed from V and 0 bases from J, the gap between germline ends came to 8 bases. The CDR3 totals 13 residues. CDR3 region: CASSPYISYEQYF. As DNA, the CDR3 is TGTGCCAGTAGTCCTTACATCTCCTACGAGCAGTACTTC. The whole variable domain, remainder taken from reference TRBV19 and TRBJ2-7, is DGGITQSPKYLFRKEGQNVTLSCEQNLNHDAMYWYRQDPGQGLRLIYYSQIVNDFQKGDIAEGYSVSREKKESFPLTVTSAQKNPTAFYLCASSPYISYEQYFGPGTRLTVT.

The V gene is TRBV6-1, the J gene TRBJ2-3, with D perhaps TRBD2 (6 bases). This CDR3 has 14 amino acids. Per the germline V gene, CDR1 is MNHNS and CDR2 is SASEGT. The ends were cut back, 6 bases at V and 4 bases at J, with 14 bases in the middle. CDR3 in amino acids: CASSTSSIPDTQYF. Written as DNA, the CDR3 is TGTGCCAGCAGCACTAGCAGTATCCCAGATACGCAGTATTTT.

V usage is TRBV5-1 and J usage is TRBJ2-1, with TRBD2 identical over 8 bases. The CDR3 sequence is 15 residues long. Germline V gene lookup returns CDR1 SGHRS and CDR2 YFSETQ. With V trimmed by 1 base and J by 5 bases, 5 bases remained unmatched. CDR3 DNA: TGCGCCAGCAGCTTGTGGAGCGGGGGTAACAATGAGCAGTTCTTC. This codes for CASSLWSGGNNEQFF.

The chain joins TRBV4-3 to TRBJ2-2, with D tentatively TRBD1 (6 bases). Per the germline V gene, CDR1 is LGHNA and CDR2 is YSLEER. The V gene lost 0 bases and the J gene lost 2 bases, with 19 bases spanning the gap. The CDR3 loop spans 19 amino acids. The CDR3 region has the DNA TGCGCCAGCAGCCAAGATGTGGGGGCGGGTGACTCAAACACCGGGGAGCTGTTTTTT. It codes for CASSQDVGAGDSNTGELFF.

The CDR3 is CASSLHIGTGYEQFF. CDR3 nucleotide sequence: TGTGCCAGCTCACTTCATATCGGGACAGGTTATGAGCAGTTCTTC. This rearrangement joins TRBV18 to TRBJ2-1; 8 bases map to TRBD1. The ends lost 4 bases at V and 8 bases at J; junction bases unmatched: 10. The CDR3 consists of 15 residues. Per the germline V gene, CDR1 is KGHSH and CDR2 is LQKENI. The complete variable domain, with remaining parts taken from reference TRBV18 and TRBJ2-1, reads NAGVMQNPRHLVRRRGQEARLRCSPMKGHSHVYWYRQLPEEGLKFMVYLQKENIIDESGMPKERFSAEFPKEGPSILRIQQVVRGDSAAYFCASSLHIGTGYEQFFGPGTRLTVL.

The gene calls are TRBV7-9 and TRBJ2-1, with 10 bases identical to TRBD2. Germline-derived CDR1 and CDR2 are SEHNR and FQNEAQ (reference sequence). After removal of 1 base from V and 7 bases from J, the junction contained 10 bases not matched to a gene. The CDR3 covers 17 residues. CDR3 sequence: CASSLGMASGGANEQFF. The CDR3, as DNA: TGTGCCAGCAGCTTAGGAATGGCTAGCGGGGGCGCTAATGAGCAGTTCTTC.

This chain uses TRBV6-5 with TRBJ2-7; TRBD2 matches at 8 bases. Germline CDR1 and CDR2: MNHEY and SVGAGI. Trimming took 6 bases from V and 4 from J; bases not matched to a gene: 8. This CDR3 is built from 14 residues. Here the CDR3 DNA reads TGTGCCAGCAGCCGGGAGGGAGGGGCTTACGAGCAGTACTTC. It is translated as CASSREGGAYEQYF.

This clone was seen more than once but under ten times. This chain links TRBV27 with TRBJ2-7; 7 bases map to TRBD1. The CDR3 extends over 15 amino acids. The junction had 9 bases not matched to a gene; V was cut back by 7 bases and J by 0 bases. Looked up from germline, CDR1 is MNHEY and CDR2 is SMNVEV (reference sequence). The CDR3 nucleotides are TGTGCCAGCAAGGTGAGGACAGGTGACTCCTACGAGCAGTACTTC. This codes for CASKVRTGDSYEQYF.

The genes are TRBV9 and TRBJ2-5; TRBD1 matches 7 bases. The CDR3 extends over 15 amino acids. V trimming: 0 bases; J trimming: 5 bases; junction bases outside the gene matches: 7. Per the germline V gene, CDR1 is SGDLS and CDR2 is YYNGEE. CDR3 nucleotide sequence: TGTGCCAGCAGCGTAGTAACAGGGGTAGGGGAGACCCAGTACTTC. This encodes CASSVVTGVGETQYF.

This chain uses TRBV6-5 with TRBJ1-2; D not certain. Trimming cost V 2 bases and J 8 bases, with 15 bases left between them. The V gene's germline CDR1 is MNHEY and CDR2 SVGAGI. The CDR3 spans 14 residues. CDR3 loop: CASSYGEGSAGYTF. CDR3 in DNA: TGTGCCAGCAGTTACGGTGAGGGTTCGGCAGGCTACACCTTC.

This clone was recorded a few times. The V and J genes are TRBV28 and TRBJ2-7; the match to TRBD2 covers 8 bases. This CDR3 contains 17 residues. V lost 1 base to trimming and J lost 0 bases; unmatched junction nucleotides: 8. Germline assignment: CDR1 MDHEN and CDR2 SYDVKM. CDR3 sequence (DNA): TGTGCCAGCAGTTTATTGTTCGGGAGGGCCCACTCCTACGAGCAGTACTTC. Protein sequence: CASSLLFGRAHSYEQYF.

The chain carries TRBV7-2 and TRBJ1-1; no definite D call. Germline V CDR1 and CDR2: SGHTA, FQGNSA. With 5 bases removed from V and 2 bases from J, the gap between germline ends came to 15 bases. There are 15 residues in the CDR3. This chain's CDR3 is CASSPRLASNTEAFF. DNA for the CDR3: TGTGCCAGCAGCCCCAGGCTCGCAAGTAACACTGAAGCTTTCTTT.

This chain links TRBV9 with TRBJ1-2, with 7 nucleotides matching TRBD1. Germline CDR1 reads SGDLS; CDR2 reads YYNGEE. Trimming removed 1 base from V and 0 bases from J; junction bases left unmatched: 6. This CDR3 is built from 16 residues. As DNA, the CDR3 is TGTGCCAGCAGCGTAATGGGGACAGCGTCTAACTATGGCTACACCTTC. Its protein is CASSVMGTASNYGYTF.

The V and J genes are TRBV12-5 and TRBJ2-1, with D hard to call. Germline CDR1 and CDR2: LGHNT and FRNRAP. V was trimmed by 2 bases and J by 7 bases, leaving 9 bases between them. The CDR3 is made up of 13 amino acids. The CDR3 loop reads CASGLSSSNEQFF. Here the CDR3 DNA reads TGTGCTAGTGGTTTGTCCTCCAGTAATGAGCAGTTCTTC.

Written as DNA, the CDR3 is TGCGCCAGCAGCTTGGCCCCGTCCCAAGCAGGGCTTGATTCACCCCTCCACTTT. Protein: CASSLAPSQAGLDSPLHF. The chain recombines TRBV5-1 with TRBJ1-6, with D possibly TRBD1 on 5 matching bases. The CDR3 sequence is 18 residues long. V was clipped by 0 bases and J by 8 bases, with 21 bases between them. Looked up from germline, CDR1 is SGHRS and CDR2 is YFSETQ.

This clone came up a few times. This chain connects TRBV9 to TRBJ2-2; 12 positions match TRBD2. This CDR3 spans 15 amino acids. CDR1 is SGDLS, CDR2 YYNGEE, per germline. Trimming at V came to 7 bases and at J to 6 bases, leaving 7 bases not matched to a gene. The CDR3 DNA sequence: TGTGCCAGCGGCGCTAGCGGGGGGGCTCCCGGGGAGCTGTTTTTT. Translating gives CASGASGGAPGELFF.

This clone was observed a single time. The CDR3 protein is CASSPGTGEQYF. For the CDR3, the DNA is TGTGCCAGCTCACCGGGGACAGGAGAGCAGTACTTC. The J gene is TRBJ2-7, the V gene TRBV6-5; 8 bases are a match to TRBD1. CDR1 MNHEY and CDR2 SVGAGI come from the germline V gene. CDR3 size: 12 residues. Losses at the gene ends were 8 bases for V and 7 bases for J; bases not matched to a gene: 7.

The rearrangement uses TRBV19 and TRBJ2-7; D might be TRBD2 (5 bases). Trimming cost V 6 bases and J 4 bases, with 19 bases left between them. The V gene's germline CDR1 is LNHDA and CDR2 SQIVND (reference sequence). The CDR3 length is 15 residues. CDR3 bases: TGTGCCAGTAGCCTGGGAGTACAGAGCGGTTACGAGCAGTACTTC. Protein product: CASSLGVQSGYEQYF.

The CDR3 bases are TGTGCCAGCAGCTTAGGTAGGCTAGCGGCCACAGATACGCAGTATTTT. It yields the protein CASSLGRLAATDTQYF. The chain uses TRBV7-9 and TRBJ2-3, with 7 bases aligning to TRBD2. V lost 1 base and J lost 2; bases outside the gene matches: 6. This CDR3 spans 16 amino acids. In germline, CDR1 is SEHNR, CDR2 FQNEAQ (reference sequence).

The chain uses TRBV19 and TRBJ1-1; 7 bases are shared with TRBD1. Trimming at V came to 5 bases and at J to 3 bases, leaving 3 bases not matched to a gene. Germline V gene sequence: CDR1 LNHDA, CDR2 SQIVND (reference sequence). The length of the CDR3 is 13 residues. CDR3 sequence reads: CASSATGHTEAFF. The CDR3 DNA reads as TGTGCCAGTAGTGCGACAGGGCACACTGAAGCTTTCTTT.

The chain uses TRBV9 and TRBJ2-3; D not certain. Trimming cost V 0 bases and J 0 bases, with 8 bases left between them. Per germline, CDR1 SGDLS and CDR2 YYNGEE. This CDR3 has 15 amino acids. This chain's CDR3 is CASSVGVSSTDTQYF. As DNA, the CDR3 is TGTGCCAGCAGCGTAGGAGTTTCTAGCACAGATACGCAGTATTTT.

The V gene is TRBV19, the J gene TRBJ1-4; 9 nucleotides line up with TRBD1. With V trimmed by 5 bases and J by 8 bases, 6 bases remained unmatched. Germline V gene lookup returns CDR1 LNHDA and CDR2 SQIVND (reference sequence). This CDR3 contains 14 residues. The CDR3 is CASSLGQGREKLFF. DNA of the CDR3: TGTGCCAGTAGTCTGGGACAGGGCCGGGAAAAACTGTTTTTT.

The table lists this clone with a count of one. Other DNA sequences in this sample translate to the same CDR3. This rearrangement joins TRBV29-1 to TRBJ2-7; possible D gene TRBD2, 5 bases. V lost 6 bases to trimming and J lost 5 bases, with 23 bases between them. The CDR3 totals 15 residues. CDR1 and CDR2 (germline): SQVTM, ANQGSEA. The CDR3 sequence is CSVHTTGFPVNEQYF. In nucleotides, the CDR3 is TGCAGCGTCCACACGACGGGATTCCCGGTGAACGAGCAGTACTTC.

The chain links TRBV27 to TRBJ1-1; D call uncertain. The CDR3 has 14 residues. V was pared by 1 base and J by 1 base, with 7 bases between. Germline V gene data show CDR1 as MNHEY and CDR2 as SMNVEV (reference sequence). The DNA for the CDR3 is TGTGCCAGCAGTTTATTGAGTCCGAACACTGAAGCTTTCTTT. Amino acids: CASSLLSPNTEAFF.

This clone was counted only a few times. The chain joins TRBV2 to TRBJ2-7; maybe TRBD2 (6 bases). The CDR3 is made up of 12 amino acids. In germline, CDR1 is SNHLY, CDR2 FYNNEI. The germline V and J ends were trimmed by 9 bases and 6 bases, with 15 bases remaining between them. DNA of the CDR3: TGTGCCAGTACCTCTCGGGGGAGCGAGCAGTACTTC. As protein: CASTSRGSEQYF.

The V call is TRBV7-9, the J call TRBJ2-7; 9 bases map to TRBD2. Germline CDR1 SEHNR, CDR2 FQNEAQ (reference sequence). The CDR3 length is 15 residues. V was clipped by 5 bases and J by 4 bases; unmatched bases: 9. The chain's CDR3 is CASSGMDSGSYEQYF. The DNA of the CDR3 is TGTGCCAGCAGCGGGATGGATAGCGGGAGTTACGAGCAGTACTTC.

This chain joins TRBV2 and TRBJ2-3; no reliable D call. The germline V gene encodes CDR1 SNHLY and CDR2 FYNNEI. This CDR3 spans 12 amino acids. Trimming pared 6 bases from V and 4 bases from J, leaving 8 bases between. In DNA form, the CDR3 reads TGTGCCAGCAGCGGTATTCCAGATACGCAGTATTTT. This encodes CASSGIPDTQYF.

V gene TRBV6-4 combines with J gene TRBJ1-2; 9 nucleotides line up with TRBD1. CDR3 length: 13 amino acids. Germline trimming cut 6 bases from V and 8 bases from J; bases unmatched to any gene: 7. Germline V gene sequence: CDR1 MRHNA, CDR2 SNTAGT. This CDR3 is CASSETGGWGYTF. The CDR3 coding sequence is TGTGCCAGCAGCGAAACAGGGGGCTGGGGCTACACCTTC.

V and J are TRBV5-4 and TRBJ1-4, with TRBD1 matching 8 bases. The germline gives CDR1 SGHNT, CDR2 YYREEE (reference sequence). The V segment lost 3 bases and the J segment 2 bases; nucleotides outside the gene matches: 3. CDR3 size: 15 residues. For the CDR3, the DNA is TGTGCCAGCAGCTCAGGACAGGGCACTAATGAAAAACTGTTTTTT. Amino acids: CASSSGQGTNEKLFF.

This chain joins TRBV28 and TRBJ1-2; D unclear. The CDR3 length is 17 residues. Trimming removed 2 bases from V and 3 bases from J, with 19 bases in between. CDR1 is MDHEN, CDR2 SYDVKM, per germline. The DNA of the CDR3 is TGTGCCAGCAGTTTAATAAGGAGGTCCCCGAACTACTATGGCTACACCTTC. It yields the protein CASSLIRRSPNYYGYTF.

In this sample, this clone turned up a few times. V usage is TRBV5-5 and J usage is TRBJ2-3, with a tentative D call TRBD1 (6 bases). The CDR3 extends over 15 amino acids. The V and J ends lost 4 bases and 5 bases respectively, with 17 bases between them. Per the germline V gene, CDR1 is SGHKS and CDR2 is YYEKEE (reference sequence). CDR3 DNA: TGTGCCAGCAGCGCCATAGGGGGTCGACGAGATACGCAGTATTTT. Translation: CASSAIGGRRDTQYF.